Reported below is one T cell receptor beta chain. The sample comes from a study of cytomegalovirus exposure and HLA in healthy donors. Generated by immunoSEQ multiplex PCR, the TCRdb table keeps only in-frame clones and is missing some. The sample lists under 70,000 clones; around 89% were seen once. CDR3 length: 13 amino acids. In germline, CDR1 is GTSNPN, CDR2 SVGIG (reference sequence). The V and J ends lost 6 bases and 1 base, in that order; junction bases with no gene match: 1. The source of this sequence is a woman under 30 in good health and CMV-seronegative. The chain uses TRBV30 and TRBJ2-7; TRBD2 aligns across 12 bases. Sequencing input: PBMCs. The CDR3 loop is CACTSGGSYEQYF. CDR3 DNA sequence: TGTGCCTGTACTAGCGGGGGGTCCTACGAGCAGTACTTC.